These 11 T cell receptor beta chains originate from one sample sequenced in a study of T cell clonality in common variable immunodeficiency. Here immunoSEQ multiplex PCR was the method, and the copy in TCRdb shows in-frame clones only, minus some. There are about 60,000 clones in the sample, none observed a single time. Sequencing was done on a sample of peripheral blood mononuclear cells. The receptors derive from a person between 18 and 75 years old in good health.

This clone was picked up a small number of times. The read is 3 residues too short to cover the CDR3 end, so that end is filled in from the germline J gene. This chain links TRBV11-1 with TRBJ2-5; D gene unclear. From germline, CDR1 is SGHAT and CDR2 FQDESV (reference sequence). Trimming took 3 bases from V and 2 from J, leaving 7 bases between them. This CDR3 has 13 residues. The part of the CDR3 DNA that was read is TGTGCCAGCAGCTTTCTCAGTCAAGAGACC. The encoded protein is CASSFLSQET. The entire CDR3 sequence reads CASSFLSQETQYF.

This clone was picked up many times. CDR3 DNA (partial): TGTGCCAGCAGCTTCTTCAGGGGTTCACCC. Translation gives CASSFFRGSP. The entire CDR3 is CASSFFRGSPLHF. The rearrangement links TRBV11-3 to TRBJ1-6, with TRBD1 as a possible D gene (6 bases). The sequenced fragment ends 3 residues before the CDR3 boundary, so the rest is inferred from the germline J gene. V was shortened by 3 bases and J by 9 bases, with 9 bases between the two germline ends. This CDR3 is built from 13 residues. Germline V gene sequence: CDR1 SGHNT, CDR2 YENEEA.

Comment on this clone: The CDR3 end falls 3 residues outside the read, so it is completed with the germline J gene. J is TRBJ2-3 and V is TRBV5-5, with D maybe TRBD1 (6 bases). The germline V and J ends were trimmed by 0 bases and 6 bases, with 14 bases remaining between them. CDR3 length equals 15 residues. Per the germline V gene, CDR1 is SGHKS and CDR2 is YYEKEE (reference sequence). The CDR3 sequence is CASSLVYWGPDTQYF. The part of the CDR3 DNA that was read is TGTGCCAGCAGCTTGGTTTACTGGGGGCCTGATACG.

In its sample, this clone was seen many times. The CDR3 is cut off 3 residues early in the read; its end comes from the germline J gene. The chain links TRBV9 to TRBJ2-5; tentative D call: TRBD2 (6 bases). Trimming removed 1 base at V and 4 bases at J, with 11 bases between. Germline CDR1 and CDR2: SGDLS and YYNGEE. The CDR3 covers 14 residues. The CDR3 sequence is CASSVSPAGETQYF. The DNA read from the CDR3 is TGTGCCAGCAGCGTAAGCCCAGCGGGAGAGACC.

This clone was recorded at least ten times. Read sequence stops 3 residues before the CDR3 end, and the germline J gene provides the missing end. The chain has TRBV5-1 and TRBJ2-7; 8 positions match TRBD2. CDR1 is SGHRS, CDR2 YFSETQ, per germline. V dropped 3 bases and J dropped 1; count of bases not matched to a gene: 6. This CDR3 region has 15 residues. The DNA read from the CDR3 is TGCGCCAGCAGCTCCAGCGGGAGTAGGTCCTACGAG. It yields the protein CASSSSGSRSYE. The full CDR3 reads CASSSSGSRSYEQYF.

This clone appeared many times. The CDR3 end lies 3 residues beyond the end of the read and is filled in from the germline J gene. The rearrangement links TRBV7-9 to TRBJ2-1; 9 positions match TRBD1. CDR1 is SEHNR, CDR2 FQNEAQ, per germline (reference sequence). This CDR3 comprises 15 residues. J lost 6 bases, V lost 0 bases, and 3 bases had no gene match. The sequenced part of the CDR3 DNA is TGTGCCAGCAGCTTAGCACAGGGGGCCTTCAATGAG. Translation gives CASSLAQGAFNE. The complete CDR3 sequence is CASSLAQGAFNEQFF.

This clone was seen many times. The read halts 3 residues ahead of the CDR3 end, with the missing end drawn from the germline J gene. The V call is TRBV6-1, the J call TRBJ2-3, with D uncertain. This CDR3 comprises 15 residues. CDR1 is MNHNS, CDR2 SASEGT, per germline. Trimming shortened V by 3 bases and J by 0 bases, and 10 bases separated the two germline ends. Here the CDR3 reads CASSDLLASTDTQYF. The sequenced part of the CDR3 DNA is TGTGCCAGCAGTGATTTGTTGGCAAGCACAGATACG.

This clone was recorded many times. The read finishes 3 residues shy of the CDR3 end, and the germline J gene is used to complete it. V gene TRBV5-1 combines with J gene TRBJ1-1, with a possible D match to TRBD1 (5 bases). CDR1 is SGHRS and CDR2 is YFSETQ in the germline V gene. The ends were cut back, 1 base at V and 3 bases at J, with 10 bases in the middle. This CDR3 has 14 residues. The CDR3 loop is CASSLKQEDTEAFF. The sequenced CDR3 bases are TGCGCCAGCAGCTTGAAACAGGAGGACACTGAA. The full variable domain, in which reference TRBV5-1 and TRBJ1-1 provide the parts outside the CDR3, is KAGVTQTPRYLIKTRGQQVTLSCSPISGHRSVSWYQQTPGQGLQFLFEYFSETQRNKGNFPGRFSGRQFSNSRSEMNVSTLELGDSALYLCASSLKQEDTEAFFGQGTRLTVV.

Many counts were recorded for this clone. The sequence runs out 3 residues before the end of the CDR3; the remainder is reconstructed from the germline J gene. The chain uses TRBV27 and TRBJ2-7, with D possibly matching TRBD1 (6 bases). The V end lost 6 bases, the J end lost 2 bases, and 14 bases lay between the germline ends. The germline gives CDR1 MNHEY, CDR2 SMNVEV (reference sequence). The CDR3 runs to 14 residues. The CDR3 here is CASRRQASTYEQYF. Incomplete CDR3 DNA: TGTGCCAGCAGGAGACAGGCCTCTACCTACGAG.

The sample holds many counts of this clone. The read is 3 residues too short to cover the CDR3 end, so that end is filled in from the germline J gene. This chain joins TRBV7-2 and TRBJ2-1, with TRBD2 identical over 11 bases. The CDR3 has 15 amino acids. Trimming at V came to 6 bases and at J to 6 bases, leaving 7 bases not matched to a gene. Germline lookup yields CDR1 SGHTA and CDR2 FQGNSA. The sequenced part of the CDR3 DNA is TGTGCCAGCAGGGAGGGACTAGCGGAGGGCAATGAG. Its protein is CASREGLAEGNE. The complete CDR3 reads CASREGLAEGNEQFF.

This clone was seen many times. The read gets to within 3 residues of the CDR3 end, and the germline J gene fills in the rest. This rearrangement joins TRBV5-4 to TRBJ2-1; 11 bases fit TRBD2. CDR3 length equals 15 residues. V shed 3 bases, J shed 8 bases, and the junction held 7 bases outside the gene matches. Germline CDR1 reads SGHNT; CDR2 reads YYREEE (reference sequence). This CDR3 reads CASSSRLAGWHEQFF. The part of the CDR3 DNA that was read is TGTGCCAGCAGCTCAAGACTAGCGGGATGGCATGAG.